These 7 T cell receptor beta chains originate from one sample sequenced in a study of PD-1 blockade in classical Hodgkin lymphoma. Exposure to brentuximab vedotin varied, and each patient had relapsed following autologous stem cell transplantation. Clones were sequenced by immunoSEQ multiplex PCR, and TCRdb holds only the in-frame ones, with some missing. The sample holds approximately 98,000 clones, about 89% seen once. The sequences come from peripheral blood mononuclear cells (PBMCs), collected before the second cycle of nivolumab. These receptors were taken from a human donor with classical Hodgkin lymphoma.

The chain combines TRBV19 with TRBJ1-2, with D unclear. Trimming left V 5 bases short and J 0 bases short, with 16 bases between. The CDR3 has 16 amino acids. The germline gives CDR1 LNHDA, CDR2 SQIVND (reference sequence). The CDR3 DNA is TGTGCCAGTAGTGCGTCACACTTAGGGACTAACTATGGCTACACCTTC. Translating gives CASSASHLGTNYGYTF.

This clone was picked up one time. This rearrangement joins TRBV19 to TRBJ2-3; TRBD2 aligns across 8 bases. This CDR3 has 15 residues. With 2 bases clipped from V and 8 bases from J, the junction kept 9 bases outside the gene matches. CDR1 LNHDA and CDR2 SQIVND come from the germline V gene (reference sequence). The CDR3 nucleotides read TGTGCCAGTAGTATAAACGTTGGCCGGGGGGGTACGCAGTATTTT. This encodes CASSINVGRGGTQYF.

V is TRBV11-2 and J is TRBJ2-7, with D maybe TRBD1 (6 bases). V was trimmed by 4 bases and J by 4 bases, leaving 8 bases between them. Germline-derived CDR1 and CDR2 are SGHAT and FQNNGV. This CDR3 contains 12 residues. The CDR3, as DNA: TGTGCCAGCAGCTCGGACAGTTACGAGCAGTACTTC. Translation gives CASSSDSYEQYF.

The rearrangement uses TRBV18 and TRBJ2-1; TRBD1 agrees at 8 bases. Germline V gives CDR1 KGHSH, CDR2 LQKENI. Germline trimming cut 4 bases from V and 8 bases from J; bases unmatched to any gene: 7. The CDR3 extends over 14 amino acids. The CDR3 DNA reads TGTGCCAGCTCACTAGGGGCGACAGGGGATGAGCAGTTCTTC. Its protein is CASSLGATGDEQFF.

The chain joins TRBV28 to TRBJ2-1, with a weak D call TRBD2 (5 bases). Germline V gives CDR1 MDHEN, CDR2 SYDVKM. The CDR3 totals 16 residues. Trimming took 5 bases from V and 7 from J, leaving 21 bases between them. The CDR3 here is CASSLRRVSLWNEQFF. In DNA, the CDR3 is TGTGCCAGCAGTCTGAGGCGGGTCAGCTTATGGAATGAGCAGTTCTTC.

V usage is TRBV4-1 and J usage is TRBJ1-3; 7 bases are a match to TRBD1. The CDR3 is 14 amino acids. V gave up 1 base and J gave up 6 bases; unmatched junction bases: 3. Per the germline V gene, CDR1 is MGHRA and CDR2 is YSYEKL. The CDR3 region is CASSQGQGTNTIYF. The CDR3 DNA sequence: TGCGCCAGCAGCCAAGGACAGGGAACAAACACCATATATTTT.

The J gene is TRBJ2-7, the V gene TRBV10-1, with 13 positions matching TRBD2. The CDR3 runs to 17 residues. Germline V gene sequence: CDR1 WNHNN, CDR2 SYGVQD (reference sequence). V lost 1 base and J lost 4; bases outside the gene matches: 7. CDR3 coding DNA: TGCGCCAGCAGTGAGTTATTACCGGGACTAGCGGGATACGAGCAGTACTTC. Translated: CASSELLPGLAGYEQYF.